These T cell receptor beta chains were read from a single sample in a study of shared clonotypes between healthy human individuals. Only in-frame clones appear in the TCRdb table, and some are missing; sequencing was by immunoSEQ multiplex PCR. The sample yields roughly 1 million clones, about 76% seen once. The sequenced sample consisted of memory CD4+ T cells sorted from blood. Receptors were obtained from a man younger than 35 in good health. Both conserved end residues are part of each CDR3.

TRBV18	TRBJ2-5	CASSPTSGATQYF
TRBV5-4	TRBJ1-1	CASSSERTGIDTEAFF
TRBV6-6	TRBJ1-5	CASSDGLENQPQHF
TRBV11-2	TRBJ2-2	CASSRQENGELFF
TRBV18	TRBJ1-2	CASSPLADSAGQNNYGYTF
TRBV18	TRBJ2-1	CASSQPGQRVSYNEQFF
TRBV7-8	TRBJ2-7	CASSLTAKPYEQYF
TRBV5-1	TRBJ2-2	CASRLAGANTGELFF
TRBV4-1	TRBJ2-2	CATRDYQTTGELFF
TRBV7-9	TRBJ2-5	CASSPGDGAVWTQYF
TRBV10-3	TRBJ2-5	CAISESASGIGETQYF
TRBV5-1	TRBJ2-2	CASSLRTSNTGELFF
TRBV7-2	TRBJ1-1	CASSLATGGFAEAFF
TRBV27	TRBJ2-2	CASSPSPGVNTGELFF
TRBV5-4	TRBJ2-3	CASSSTGTDTQYF
TRBV7-2	TRBJ1-1	CASSFLVGYNSFEAFF
TRBV6-1	TRBJ2-1	CASSGGWLADYNEQFF
TRBV10-2	TRBJ2-5	CASSKGQGVSQYF
TRBV9	TRBJ2-7	CASSSESGKGLNEQYF
TRBV6-1	TRBJ2-2	CASIGGSGELFF
TRBV7-9	TRBJ2-1	CASSHTWEQFF
TRBV6-5	TRBJ1-2	CASSYQTGGADGYTF
TRBV30	TRBJ2-7	CAWSVLDRAEQYF
TRBV16	TRBJ2-3	CASSQFRESTQYF